This T cell receptor beta chain was sequenced in a study of post-analysis software for immune sequencing data. Study conclusions and caveats: Significantly decreased normalized Chao1 diversity was recorded for multiple sclerosis patients relative to controls.

Worth noting for this clonotype: Its antigen remains unidentified.

Presence of unique molecular identifiers characterized the TCR beta cDNA libraries. Via MiXCR, TCRdb re-called the PCR reads, giving one row per CDR3 protein. The profile shows approximately 630,000 distinct CDR3 sequences, 55% to 70% of them singletons. The sequencing input was blood. The receptor was isolated from a girl aged 2-15 years with multiple sclerosis.

This CDR3 reads CASSYSASGDSPLHF. The CDR3 DNA follows: TGTGCCAGCAGTTACTCTGCCTCAGGGGATTCACCCCTCCACTTT. This sequence joins TRBV6-5 and TRBJ1-6; a possible D gene is TRBD1 (6 bases). This CDR3 is built from 15 residues. Trimming cost V 0 bases and J 8 bases, with 11 bases left between them. Germline V gives CDR1 MNHEY, CDR2 SVGAGI.